The 5 T cell receptor beta chains below come from one sample, sequenced in a study of CD8 T cells in ankylosing spondylitis. Whole-study results and caveats: What appeared characteristic of ankylosing spondylitis blood was a TCR beta motif of eight highly homologous variants.

These receptors lack a known antigen. TCRdb used MiXCR to reprocess the 5' RACE reads, holding one entry per CDR3 protein. Of more than 650,000 distinct CDR3 sequences listed, over 9.5% were seen once; the top ten hold about 0.5%. The sequencing sample was made of blood, either unsorted or a sorted T cell fraction (not recorded which). The receptors derive from a male donor with ankylosing spondylitis.

This clonotype was counted a few times. This chain connects TRBV6-1 to TRBJ2-1; maybe TRBD2 (6 bases). This CDR3 spans 17 amino acids. The V end was cut by 5 bases, the J end by 0 bases, with 17 bases between. In germline, CDR1 is MNHNS, CDR2 SASEGT. CDR3 sequence: CASSLPTGSASYNEQFF. DNA for the CDR3: TGTGCCAGCAGTCTCCCAACCGGGAGCGCCTCCTACAATGAGCAGTTCTTC.

The chain links TRBV9 to TRBJ1-1; no clear D gene. V was shortened by 4 bases and J by 2 bases, with 27 bases between the two germline ends. The CDR3 has 19 residues. Germline V gene sequence: CDR1 SGDLS, CDR2 YYNGEE. The CDR3 region has the DNA TGTGCCAGCAGCCCCAACCCACCCGGGAGTCAGAAAATTAACACTGAAGCTTTCTTT. Translating it yields CASSPNPPGSQKINTEAFF.

There are a few counts of this clonotype. The chain links TRBV7-8 to TRBJ1-2; no definite D call. Per germline, CDR1 SGHVS and CDR2 FQNEAQ. The CDR3 totals 15 residues. V shed 2 bases and J shed 0 bases, with 10 bases lying between them. This CDR3 reads CASSLREKANYGYTF. CDR3 nucleotide sequence: TGTGCCAGCAGCTTAAGGGAAAAGGCTAACTATGGCTACACCTTC.

This clonotype was picked up a small number of times. This chain connects TRBV20-1 to TRBJ2-1; D not certain. V was shortened by 4 bases and J by 5 bases, with 15 bases between the two germline ends. CDR3 length equals 14 residues. Germline CDR1 and CDR2: DFQATT and SNEGSKA (reference sequence). CDR3 sequence: CSAKPIRRDNEQFF. CDR3 in DNA: TGCAGTGCTAAACCCATACGACGAGACAATGAGCAGTTCTTC.

The table lists this clonotype with many counts. The CDR3 DNA follows: TGTGCCAGCAGCTTAACTCCGGTTGGGTGGGAGGGTTCACCCCTCCACTTT. It is translated as CASSLTPVGWEGSPLHF. The chain recombines TRBV7-2 with TRBJ1-6; D remains ambiguous. The V end lost 2 bases, the J end lost 9 bases, and 20 bases lay between the germline ends. Germline assignment: CDR1 SGHTA and CDR2 FQGNSA. The CDR3 has 17 residues.